This entry features one T cell receptor (beta chain) sequence. Its antigen is currently not known. No much larger clone is present one base from it, and per-base qualities are unavailable. In the study, sorted CD4+ and CD8+ blood T cells from patients with severe aplastic anemia and from healthy subjects underwent deep sequencing of TCR repertoires. Ficoll-Paque density gradient centrifugation was used to isolate peripheral blood mononuclear cells. Before DNA was extracted, CD4+ and CD8+ T cells were sorted using either FACS or magnetic beads. V is cut by 7 bases and J by 0 bases, and the space between the germline ends is 10 bases. The cysteine opens and the phenylalanine closes a CDR3 of 14 amino acids. The read is trimmed to its CDR3 DNA, 42 bases read in frame from base 1. The germline V gene specifies MNHNS as CDR1 and SASEGT as CDR2. Genomic DNA was used as template for profiling of TCR beta VDJ combinations and CDR3 sequences. An Illumina HiSeq 2000 was used for TCR repertoire sequencing. Under the source paper's analysis protocol: TRBV/TRBJ rearrangement plots, CDR3 size and DJ length profiles, and Simpson's diversity index were used to evaluate the repertoires. The immunodominant clone was defined as the most abundant DNA sequence in deep sequencing data. CDR3 amino acid sequences were checked for sharing across subjects and were also compared against the VDJdb database and published repertoires. The public reads were reprocessed in TCRdb via fastp at Q25 and MiXCR, keeping in-frame beta chains. Every entry covers one CDR3 protein and lists the most common genes and DNA from its rows. These V and J calls rely on TCRdb rather than the paper's analysis. Counted in this sample were 74,000 or so distinct CDR3 sequences; roughly half of them appeared once. Clones ranked in the top ten supply around 8.8% of the sample.

This sample is part of a study of CD8+CD57+ T cells in acquired aplastic anemia (dated by TCRdb to the late 2010s). Looking at the study overall: DNA extracted from sorted CD4+ and CD8+ cells had a mean of about 3.3 ug, with a range of roughly 0.18 to 27.4 ug. An average of approximately 9.8 million reads for CD4+ cells and 11.0 million reads for CD8+ cells was obtained from healthy donor samples. General findings and caveats noted by the study authors: No significant difference in CD8+ Simpson's diversity was found between patients and healthy controls (P=0.060). Some 30 CD8+ CDR3 sequences were found to be shared between patients and controls, but these sequences appeared to be highly expressed in patients and within the immunodominant clones of the patients.

This clonotype was sampled from a human donor in good health, serving as a control. The source material was sorted CD4+, CD8+, or CD8+CD57+ T cells (not recorded which) from PBMCs. The chain is made from TRBV6-1 and TRBJ1-3, with the D gene too uncertain to name. In nucleotides, the sequence is TGTGCCAGCACCCCTTTTGGCTCTGGAAACACCATATATTTT. Protein translation: CASTPFGSGNTIYF.